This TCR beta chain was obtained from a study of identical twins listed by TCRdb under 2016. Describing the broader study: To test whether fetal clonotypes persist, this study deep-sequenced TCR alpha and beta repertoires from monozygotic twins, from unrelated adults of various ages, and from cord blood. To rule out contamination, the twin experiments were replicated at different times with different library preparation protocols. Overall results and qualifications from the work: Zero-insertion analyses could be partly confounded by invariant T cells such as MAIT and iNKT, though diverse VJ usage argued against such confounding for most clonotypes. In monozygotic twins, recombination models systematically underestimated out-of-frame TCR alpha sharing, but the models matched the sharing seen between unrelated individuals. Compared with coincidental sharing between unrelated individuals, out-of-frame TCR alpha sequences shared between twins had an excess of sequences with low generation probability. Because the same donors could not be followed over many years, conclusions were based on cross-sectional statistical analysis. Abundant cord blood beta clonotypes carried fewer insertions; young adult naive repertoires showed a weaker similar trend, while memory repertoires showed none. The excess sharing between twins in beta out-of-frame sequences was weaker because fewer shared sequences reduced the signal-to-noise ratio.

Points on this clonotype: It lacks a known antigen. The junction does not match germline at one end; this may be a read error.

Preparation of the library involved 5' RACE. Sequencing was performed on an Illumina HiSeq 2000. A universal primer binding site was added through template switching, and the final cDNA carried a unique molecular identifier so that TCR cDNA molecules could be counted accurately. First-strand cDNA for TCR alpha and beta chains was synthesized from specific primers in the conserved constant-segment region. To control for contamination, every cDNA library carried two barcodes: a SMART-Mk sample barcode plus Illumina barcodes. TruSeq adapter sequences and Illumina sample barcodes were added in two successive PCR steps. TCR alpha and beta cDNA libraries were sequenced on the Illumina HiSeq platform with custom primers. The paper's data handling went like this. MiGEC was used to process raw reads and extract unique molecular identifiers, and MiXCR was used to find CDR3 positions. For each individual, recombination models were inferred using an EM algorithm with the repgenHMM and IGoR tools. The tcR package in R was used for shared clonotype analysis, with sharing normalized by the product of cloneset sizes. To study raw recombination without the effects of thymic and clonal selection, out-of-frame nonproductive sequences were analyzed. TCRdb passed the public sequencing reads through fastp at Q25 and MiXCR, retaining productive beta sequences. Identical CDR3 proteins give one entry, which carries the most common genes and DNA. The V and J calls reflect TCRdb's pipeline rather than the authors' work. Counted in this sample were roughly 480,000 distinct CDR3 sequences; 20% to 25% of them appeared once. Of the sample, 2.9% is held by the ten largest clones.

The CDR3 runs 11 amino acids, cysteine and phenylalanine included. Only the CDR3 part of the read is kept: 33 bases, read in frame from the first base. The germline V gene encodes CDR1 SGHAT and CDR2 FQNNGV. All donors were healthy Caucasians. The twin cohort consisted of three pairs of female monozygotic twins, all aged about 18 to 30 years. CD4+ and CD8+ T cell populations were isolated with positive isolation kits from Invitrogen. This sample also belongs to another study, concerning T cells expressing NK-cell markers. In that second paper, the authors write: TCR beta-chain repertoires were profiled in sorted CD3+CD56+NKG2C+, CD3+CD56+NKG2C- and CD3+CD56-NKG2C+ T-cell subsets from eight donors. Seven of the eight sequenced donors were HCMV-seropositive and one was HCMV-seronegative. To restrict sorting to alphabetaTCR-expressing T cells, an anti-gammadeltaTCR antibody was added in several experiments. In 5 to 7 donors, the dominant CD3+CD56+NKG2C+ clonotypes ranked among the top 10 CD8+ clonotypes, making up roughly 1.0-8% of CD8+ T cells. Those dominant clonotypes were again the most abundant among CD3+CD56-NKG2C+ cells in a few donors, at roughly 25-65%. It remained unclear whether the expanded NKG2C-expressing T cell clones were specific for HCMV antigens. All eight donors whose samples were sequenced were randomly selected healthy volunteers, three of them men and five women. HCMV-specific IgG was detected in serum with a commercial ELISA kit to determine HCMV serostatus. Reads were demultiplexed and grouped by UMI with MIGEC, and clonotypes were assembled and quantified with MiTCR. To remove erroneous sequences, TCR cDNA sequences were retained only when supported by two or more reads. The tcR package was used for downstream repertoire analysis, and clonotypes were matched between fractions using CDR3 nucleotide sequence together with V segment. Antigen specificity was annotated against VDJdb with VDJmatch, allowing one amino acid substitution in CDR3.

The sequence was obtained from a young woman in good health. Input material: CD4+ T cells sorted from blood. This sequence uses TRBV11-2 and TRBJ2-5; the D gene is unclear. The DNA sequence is TGTGCCAGCAGCCTCCTGAACACCCAGTGCTTC. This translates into CASSLLNTQCF.